These 9 T cell receptor beta chains originate from one sample sequenced in a study of CD8 T cells in ankylosing spondylitis. MiXCR, run by TCRdb on the 5' RACE reads, gives a single entry per CDR3 protein. Among under 200,000 distinct CDR3 sequences listed, roughly 10% were seen once. Sequenced input: blood, either unsorted or a sorted T cell fraction (not recorded which). The receptors were sampled from a female donor with ankylosing spondylitis or in good health (not recorded which).

The chain couples TRBV9 to TRBJ2-5, with D tentatively TRBD2 (5 bases). Germline V CDR1 and CDR2: SGDLS, YYNGEE. With 4 bases removed from V and 4 bases from J, the gap between germline ends came to 11 bases. This CDR3 has 13 amino acids. The CDR3, as DNA: TGTGCCAGCAGCCCCAACAGCGGAGAGACCCAGTACTTC. Amino acids: CASSPNSGETQYF.

This clonotype was counted at least ten times. The J gene is TRBJ1-1, the V gene TRBV7-3, with unresolved D. Germline V lookup: CDR1 SGHTA, CDR2 FQGTGA. There are 13 residues in the CDR3. V was trimmed by 5 bases and J by 3 bases, leaving 10 bases between them. The CDR3 bases are TGTGCCAGCAGCGCGACGGGTTACACTGAAGCTTTCTTT. Translated, it gives CASSATGYTEAFF.

In this sample, this clonotype turned up a few times. V and J are TRBV13 and TRBJ1-2; D is perhaps TRBD1 (5 bases). Germline CDR1 reads PRHDT; CDR2 reads FYEKMQ (reference sequence). With 5 bases removed from V and 4 bases from J, the gap between germline ends came to 11 bases. This CDR3 has 13 amino acids. CDR3 DNA: TGTGCCAGCAGCCGGCAGGGTTTCTATGGCTACACCTTC. Protein: CASSRQGFYGYTF.

This clonotype was seen more than once but under ten times. The genes are TRBV28 and TRBJ2-3, with TRBD2 as a possible D gene (5 bases). The CDR3 has 15 residues. V was pared by 2 bases and J by 6 bases, with 15 bases between. Germline loops: CDR1 MDHEN, CDR2 SYDVKM. CDR3 sequence (DNA): TGTGCCAGCAGTTTAAGCGGCAGGAAGTTGGATACGCAGTATTTT. Translating it yields CASSLSGRKLDTQYF.

This clonotype was detected many times. The V call is TRBV28, the J call TRBJ2-7, with 7 bases matching TRBD1. Per germline, CDR1 MDHEN and CDR2 SYDVKM. V trimming: 6 bases; J trimming: 2 bases; junction bases outside the gene matches: 13. CDR3 size: 16 residues. As DNA, the CDR3 is TGTGCCAGCAGGCCACTGACAGGGAAGGAAACCTACGAGCAGTACTTC. Translated, it gives CASRPLTGKETYEQYF.

The genes are TRBV20-1 and TRBJ2-7; 7 nucleotides align to TRBD2. With V trimmed by 1 base and J by 0 bases, 3 bases remained unmatched. Germline CDR1 and CDR2: DFQATT and SNEGSKA (reference sequence). This CDR3 has 14 residues. CDR3 DNA sequence: TGCAGTGCTAGAGCTAGCGGCCTCTCCTACGAGCAGTACTTC. Translated, it gives CSARASGLSYEQYF.

The rearrangement joins TRBV4-1 to TRBJ2-7; TRBD1 agrees at 8 bases. V gave up 1 base and J gave up 1 base; unmatched junction bases: 9. CDR1 is MGHRA and CDR2 is YSYEKL in the germline V gene. The CDR3 runs to 17 residues. The CDR3 region has the DNA TGCGCCAGCAGCCAAGTTGAGGACAGGGTAGTTTCCTACGAGCAGTACTTC. Its translation is CASSQVEDRVVSYEQYF.

V and J are TRBV6-2 or TRBV6-3 and TRBJ1-1; D is ambiguous. Germline assignment: CDR1 MNHEY and CDR2 SVGEGT. The CDR3 contains 16 residues. V was trimmed by 5 bases and J by 1 base, leaving 17 bases between them. This chain's CDR3 is CASSLLGDCPNTEAFF. The CDR3 DNA is TGTGCCAGCAGTCTCCTCGGGGATTGCCCGAACACTGAAGCTTTCTTT.

This sequence joins TRBV7-9 and TRBJ2-1; 13 bases agree with TRBD2. CDR1 is SEHNR, CDR2 FQNEAQ, per germline (reference sequence). This CDR3 region has 16 residues. The V gene end was trimmed by 5 bases and the J gene end by 5 bases; junction bases not matched to a gene: 6. CDR3: CASSEGGLAGNNEQFF. CDR3 DNA sequence: TGTGCCAGCAGCGAGGGGGGACTAGCGGGAAACAATGAGCAGTTCTTC.